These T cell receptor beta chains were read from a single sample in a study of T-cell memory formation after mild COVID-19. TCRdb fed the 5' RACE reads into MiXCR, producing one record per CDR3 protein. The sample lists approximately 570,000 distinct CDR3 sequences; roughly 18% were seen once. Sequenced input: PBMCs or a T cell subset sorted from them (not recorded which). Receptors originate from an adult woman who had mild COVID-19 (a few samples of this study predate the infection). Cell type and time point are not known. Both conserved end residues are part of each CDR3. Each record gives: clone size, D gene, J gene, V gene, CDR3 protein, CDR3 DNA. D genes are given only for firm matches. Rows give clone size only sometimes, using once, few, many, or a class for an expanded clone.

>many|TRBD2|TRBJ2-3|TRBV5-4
CASSLGGGATDTQYF
TGTGCCAGCAGCTTGGGCGGGGGGGCCACAGATACGCAGTATTTT
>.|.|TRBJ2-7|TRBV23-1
CAPTGRVTYEQYF
TGCGCCCCCACAGGGAGAGTGACCTACGAGCAGTACTTC
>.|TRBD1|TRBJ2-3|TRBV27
CASLRAGGADTQYF
TGTGCCAGCCTTCGGGCAGGGGGCGCAGATACGCAGTATTTT
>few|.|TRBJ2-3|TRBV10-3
CAIREGTGGHSTDTQYF
TGTGCCATCAGGGAGGGGACCGGGGGTCACAGCACAGATACGCAGTATTTT
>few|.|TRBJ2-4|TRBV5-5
CASSPIKANIQYF
TGTGCCAGCAGCCCGATTAAGGCAAACATTCAGTACTTC
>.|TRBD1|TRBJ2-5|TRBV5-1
CASSPWNGQGGIGETQYF
TGCGCCAGCAGCCCTTGGAATGGACAGGGGGGTATCGGGGAGACCCAGTACTTC
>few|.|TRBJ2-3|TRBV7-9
CASSKEGNTDTQYF
TGTGCCAGCAGCAAGGAGGGGAACACAGATACGCAGTATTTT
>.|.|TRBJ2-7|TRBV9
CASSVGPTSVYEQYF
TGTGCCAGCAGCGTCGGCCCCACGTCGGTATACGAGCAGTACTTC
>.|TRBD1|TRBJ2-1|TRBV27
CASSNRQGTLDEQFF
TGTGCCAGCAGTAACCGACAGGGGACTTTGGATGAGCAGTTCTTC
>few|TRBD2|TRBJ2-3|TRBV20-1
CSDVILAGGSDTQYF
TGCAGTGATGTGATACTAGCGGGGGGTTCAGATACGCAGTATTTT
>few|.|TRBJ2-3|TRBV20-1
CSARARGNTQYF
TGCAGTGCTAGGGCCCGCGGCAATACGCAGTATTTT
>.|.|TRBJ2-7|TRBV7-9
CASSSLRVTDSGEQYF
TGTGCCAGCAGCTCCCTCAGAGTGACAGACTCTGGCGAGCAGTACTTC
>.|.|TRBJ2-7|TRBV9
CASSYRQNYEQYF
TGTGCCAGCAGCTATCGACAAAACTACGAGCAGTACTTC
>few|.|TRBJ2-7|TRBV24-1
CATSDSNGPANTPYEQYF
TGTGCCACCAGTGATTCCAACGGTCCCGCTAACACGCCCTACGAGCAGTACTTC
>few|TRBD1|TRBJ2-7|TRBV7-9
CASIPGVDREFSYEQYF
TGTGCCAGCATCCCAGGGGTCGACAGGGAGTTCTCCTACGAGCAGTACTTC
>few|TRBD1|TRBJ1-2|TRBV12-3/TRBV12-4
CASSWGTGSSGAYGYTF
TGTGCCAGCAGTTGGGGGACAGGGTCATCGGGGGCCTATGGCTACACCTTC
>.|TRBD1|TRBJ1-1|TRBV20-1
CSANPRQGASEAFF
TGCAGTGCTAACCCCCGACAGGGTGCTTCTGAAGCTTTCTTT
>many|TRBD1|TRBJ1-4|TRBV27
CASSPGQTLTNEKLFF
TGTGCCAGCAGTCCGGGACAGACATTAACTAATGAAAAACTGTTTTTT
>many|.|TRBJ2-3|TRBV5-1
CASSLRSDTQYF
TGCGCCAGCAGCCTCCGGTCGGATACGCAGTATTTT
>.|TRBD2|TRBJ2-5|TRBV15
CATSRDQRASGNQETQYF
TGTGCCACCAGCAGAGATCAGAGGGCTAGCGGGAACCAAGAGACCCAGTACTTC
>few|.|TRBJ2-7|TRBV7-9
CASSLVAGPEQYF
TGTGCCAGCAGCTTGGTGGCCGGACCTGAGCAGTACTTC
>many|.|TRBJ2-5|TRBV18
CASSPGLEETQYF
TGTGCCAGCTCACCCGGACTTGAAGAGACCCAGTACTTC
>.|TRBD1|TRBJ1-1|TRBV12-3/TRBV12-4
CASSHNGIGWDRVNTEAFF
TGTGCCAGCAGCCACAATGGAATCGGTTGGGACAGGGTTAACACTGAAGCTTTCTTT
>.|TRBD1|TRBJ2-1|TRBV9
CASSLRTGYNEQFF
TGTGCCAGCAGCCTGCGGACAGGTTACAATGAGCAGTTCTTC
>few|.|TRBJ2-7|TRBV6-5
CASSSSTSYEQYF
TGTGCCAGCAGTTCGAGTACCTCCTACGAGCAGTACTTC
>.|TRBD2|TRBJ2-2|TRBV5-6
CASSPPQAASGTGELFF
TGTGCCAGCAGCCCACCCCAGGCGGCTAGCGGCACCGGGGAGCTGTTTTTT
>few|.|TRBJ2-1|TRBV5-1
CASSQTVDWEAGNEQFF
TGCGCCAGCAGCCAGACGGTTGACTGGGAGGCGGGCAATGAGCAGTTCTTC
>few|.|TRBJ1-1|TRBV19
CAIRVYGGSPEAFF
TGTGCCATTCGAGTGTATGGCGGGAGTCCTGAAGCTTTCTTT
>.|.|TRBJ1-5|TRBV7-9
CASSLFLNQPQHF
TGTGCCAGCAGCTTATTCCTCAATCAGCCCCAGCATTTT
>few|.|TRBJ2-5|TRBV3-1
CASTPSGTARPETQYF
TGTGCCAGCACCCCCTCAGGGACGGCTCGCCCAGAGACCCAGTACTTC
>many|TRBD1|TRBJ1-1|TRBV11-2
CASSRDRVDTEAFF
TGTGCCAGCAGCCGTGACAGGGTGGACACTGAAGCTTTCTTT
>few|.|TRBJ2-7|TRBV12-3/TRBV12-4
CASSSRLDRYEQYF
TGTGCCAGCAGTTCTCGTCTCGACCGCTACGAGCAGTACTTC
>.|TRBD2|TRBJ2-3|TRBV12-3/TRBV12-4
CASSPTPLAGYTDTQYF
TGTGCCAGCAGCCCGACCCCCCTAGCGGGGTACACAGATACGCAGTATTTT
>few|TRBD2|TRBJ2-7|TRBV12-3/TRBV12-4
CASSFRAGLAGYEQYF
TGTGCCAGTTCCTTCCGTGCGGGACTAGCGGGTTACGAGCAGTACTTC
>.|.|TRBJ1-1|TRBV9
CASSLTAGRAGTEAFF
TGTGCCAGCAGCCTGACGGCAGGGCGGGCTGGCACTGAAGCTTTCTTT
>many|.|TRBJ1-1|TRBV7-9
CASSLATGGTEAFF
TGTGCCAGCAGCTTAGCGACCGGGGGCACTGAAGCTTTCTTT
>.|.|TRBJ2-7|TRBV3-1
CASSQGVKGSEQYF
TGTGCCAGCAGCCAAGGTGTTAAGGGGAGCGAGCAGTACTTC
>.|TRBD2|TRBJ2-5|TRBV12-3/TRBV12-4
CASNPGVAGVWETQYF
TGTGCCAGCAACCCGGGGGTAGCGGGAGTTTGGGAGACCCAGTACTTC
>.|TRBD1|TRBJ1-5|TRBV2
CASSGGQGGQPQHF
TGTGCCAGCAGTGGGGGACAGGGTGGTCAGCCCCAGCATTTT
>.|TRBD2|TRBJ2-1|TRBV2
CASSDALAGGNNEQFF
TGTGCCAGCAGTGACGCCCTAGCGGGAGGTAACAATGAGCAGTTCTTC
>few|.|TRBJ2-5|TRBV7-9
CASSIETQYF
TGTGCCAGCAGCATTGAGACCCAGTACTTC
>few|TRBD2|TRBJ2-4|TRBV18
CASSRLDGRSDF
TGTGCCAGCTCAAGGCTGGACGGGAGGAGCGACTTC
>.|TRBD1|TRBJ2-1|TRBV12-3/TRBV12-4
CASRAGTGNHNEQFF
TGTGCCAGCAGAGCTGGGACAGGGAATCACAATGAGCAGTTCTTC
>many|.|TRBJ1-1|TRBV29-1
CSVAGQMNTEAFF
TGCAGCGTGGCAGGACAAATGAACACTGAAGCTTTCTTT
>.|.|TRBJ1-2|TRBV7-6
CASSPLGGRYGYTF
TGTGCCAGCAGCCCCTTGGGGGGGAGATATGGCTACACCTTC
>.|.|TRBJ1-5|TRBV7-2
CASSLAQGSFQPQHF
TGTGCCAGCAGCTTAGCACAGGGATCGTTTCAGCCCCAGCATTTT
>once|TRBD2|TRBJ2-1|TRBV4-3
CASSQDGYVAGEQFF
TGCGCCAGCAGCCAGGATGGTTATGTAGCGGGGGAGCAGTTCTTC
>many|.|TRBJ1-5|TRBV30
CAWSPGVNSNQPQHF
TGTGCCTGGAGTCCGGGAGTAAATAGCAATCAGCCCCAGCATTTT